Listed here is a single T cell receptor beta chain. Its target is not known. Germline values: CDR1 SQVTM, CDR2 ANQGSEA. V shed 4 bases and J 3 bases; nucleotides not matched to a gene: 6. This CDR3 contains 14 residues. Clones were read by immunoSEQ multiplex PCR, and TCRdb kept only the in-frame ones, dropping some. The clone table shows about 140,000 clones, with the ten largest holding about 2.2%. This entry comes from a study of T cell responses to AZD1222 COVID-19 vaccine. Study results and limitations: Sampled repertoires all dated from after the peak T cell response.

This rearrangement joins TRBV29-1 to TRBJ2-3; TRBD1 aligns across 8 bases. This TCR was sampled from an adult in good health. The specimen sequenced was peripheral blood. CDR3: CSVVDRGTTDTQYF. The CDR3 DNA is TGCAGCGTTGTCGACAGGGGAACGACAGATACGCAGTATTTT.